This entry lists 23 T cell receptor beta chains sequenced from one sample in a study of cytomegalovirus exposure and HLA in healthy donors. The PCR made use of 60 Vbeta and 13 Jbeta primers. Sequenced by immunoSEQ multiplex PCR; TCRdb stores in-frame clones only, minus some. The sample shows tens of thousands of clones, 78% of them seen only once. Sequencing input: PBMCs. These receptors came from a male donor in good health and CMV-seropositive.

V gene TRBV11-3 combines with J gene TRBJ2-5; TRBD1 matches 9 bases. This CDR3 is built from 14 residues. V lost 0 bases and J lost 7; bases outside the gene matches: 3. Germline-derived CDR1 and CDR2 are SGHNT and YENEEA. CDR3 amino acids: CASSLDGTGPTQYF. In DNA form, the CDR3 reads TGTGCCAGCAGCTTAGACGGGACAGGGCCGACCCAGTACTTC. The full variable domain, in which reference TRBV11-3 and TRBJ2-5 provide the parts outside the CDR3, is EAGVVQSPRYKIIEKKQPVAFWCNPISGHNTLYWYLQNLGQGPELLIRYENEEAVDDSQLPKDRFSAERLKGVDSTLKIQPAELGDSAVYLCASSLDGTGPTQYFGPGTRLLVL.

The rearrangement joins TRBV18 to TRBJ1-2; 7 bases are a match to TRBD1. V lost 2 bases to trimming and J lost 6 bases; unmatched junction nucleotides: 6. This CDR3 is 14 amino acids long. Looked up from germline, CDR1 is KGHSH and CDR2 is LQKENI. Here the CDR3 reads CASSPVETGHGYTF. CDR3 bases: TGTGCCAGCTCACCAGTCGAGACAGGGCATGGCTACACCTTC.

This clone was found once. CDR3 DNA sequence: TGTGCCAGCAGTGCCGGGACACTAAGCAATCAGCCCCAGCATTTT. It specifies CASSAGTLSNQPQHF. This chain connects TRBV2 to TRBJ1-5; possibly TRBD1 for D (6 bases). Per the germline V gene, CDR1 is SNHLY and CDR2 is FYNNEI. This CDR3 spans 15 amino acids. V was trimmed by 4 bases and J by 1 base, leaving 11 bases between them.

The chain carries TRBV7-9 and TRBJ1-3, with TRBD1 identical over 10 bases. The CDR3 runs 16 residues. The V gene end was trimmed by 5 bases and the J gene end by 3 bases; junction bases not matched to a gene: 7. CDR1 is SEHNR and CDR2 is FQNEAQ in the germline V gene (reference sequence). DNA for the CDR3: TGTGCCAGCAGCCCTCGACAGGGGGCGCTTGGAAACACCATATATTTT. Its protein product is CASSPRQGALGNTIYF.

The rearrangement joins TRBV6-5 to TRBJ2-7; D uncertain. The V gene's germline CDR1 is MNHEY and CDR2 SVGAGI. The germline V and J ends were trimmed by 2 bases and 5 bases, with 13 bases remaining between them. The CDR3 contains 14 residues. The CDR3 spells CASSYRFGAHEQYF. The DNA of the CDR3 is TGTGCCAGCAGTTACCGATTTGGAGCTCACGAGCAGTACTTC.

This clone was detected only a few times. CDR3 sequence (DNA): TGTGCCAGTACCTCAAGACAGGAGAATTCACCCCTCCACTTT. Translation: CASTSRQENSPLHF. This chain connects TRBV19 to TRBJ1-6, with D possibly TRBD1 on 6 matching bases. V dropped 7 bases and J dropped 7 bases, with 14 bases sitting between them. This CDR3 comprises 14 residues. Germline values: CDR1 LNHDA, CDR2 SQIVND (reference sequence). The whole variable domain, remainder taken from reference TRBV19 and TRBJ1-6, is DGGITQSPKYLFRKEGQNVTLSCEQNLNHDAMYWYRQDPGQGLRLIYYSQIVNDFQKGDIAEGYSVSREKKESFPLTVTSAQKNPTAFYLCASTSRQENSPLHFGNGTRLTVT.

This clone occurred a few times. The J gene is TRBJ2-2, the V gene TRBV7-2, with a weak D call TRBD1 (6 bases). Trimming left V 0 bases short and J 8 bases short, with 13 bases between. The CDR3 totals 15 residues. Germline V gives CDR1 SGHTA, CDR2 FQGNSA. The CDR3 protein is CASSLAGPRGGELFF. The CDR3 coding sequence is TGTGCCAGCAGCTTAGCCGGGCCAAGGGGGGGGGAGCTGTTTTTT.

J is TRBJ1-1 and V is TRBV5-4; D remains unclear. The germline V gene has CDR1 SGHNT and CDR2 YYREEE (reference sequence). V lost 0 bases and J lost 1, with 10 bases in between. The CDR3 spans 15 residues. CDR3 loop: CASSLAAGRNTEAFF. The CDR3 DNA follows: TGTGCCAGCAGCTTGGCGGCAGGCCGGAACACTGAAGCTTTCTTT. Full variable domain (outside the CDR3, taken from reference TRBV5-4 and TRBJ1-1): ETGVTQSPTHLIKTRGQQVTLRCSSQSGHNTVSWYQQALGQGPQFIFQYYREEENGRGNFPPRFSGLQFPNYSSELNVNALELDDSALYLCASSLAAGRNTEAFFGQGTRLTVV.

The V gene is TRBV5-4, the J gene TRBJ2-3; 13 bases are a match to TRBD2. The CDR3 is made up of 16 amino acids. V was pared by 0 bases and J by 5 bases, with 3 bases of the junction left unmatched. Germline CDR1 reads SGHNT; CDR2 reads YYREEE (reference sequence). In DNA, the CDR3 is TGTGCCAGCAGCTTGGGGACTAGCGGGGGAAAAGATACGCAGTATTTT. This translates into CASSLGTSGGKDTQYF.

The gene calls are TRBV9 and TRBJ2-3; 9 bases agree with TRBD2. J was trimmed by 4 bases and V by 4 bases; bases with no gene match: 7. The CDR3 extends over 15 amino acids. The V gene's germline CDR1 is SGDLS and CDR2 YYNGEE. CDR3 bases: TGTGCCAGCAGCAATAGCGGGGGTATGGCAGATACGCAGTATTTT. Translated, it gives CASSNSGGMADTQYF.

The V gene is TRBV7-6, the J gene TRBJ1-1, with D possibly being TRBD1 (5 bases). Germline CDR1 reads SGHVS; CDR2 reads FNYEAQ. Trimming took off 5 bases at V and 0 bases at J, with 7 bases between the two ends. This CDR3 is built from 13 residues. The DNA for the CDR3 is TGTGCCAGCAGCACAGGTTTGAACACTGAAGCTTTCTTT. This encodes CASSTGLNTEAFF.

This sequence joins TRBV28 and TRBJ2-1; 9 nucleotides align to TRBD2. This CDR3 is built from 15 residues. V shed 7 bases, J shed 5 bases, and the junction held 9 bases outside the gene matches. Per germline, CDR1 MDHEN and CDR2 SYDVKM. The CDR3 bases are TGTGCCAGCACCCTTAGCGGGAGCGCCCACAATGAGCAGTTCTTC. The encoded protein is CASTLSGSAHNEQFF. Full variable domain (remainder filled in from reference TRBV28 and TRBJ2-1): DVKVTQSSRYLVKRTGEKVFLECVQDMDHENMFWYRQDPGLGLRLIYFSYDVKMKEKGDIPEGYSVSREKKERFSLILESASTNQTSMYLCASTLSGSAHNEQFFGPGTRLTVL.

The gene calls are TRBV10-3 and TRBJ2-3, with a tentative D call TRBD2 (5 bases). Germline V gene lookup returns CDR1 ENHRY and CDR2 SYGVKD. Trimming cost V 4 bases and J 1 base, with 12 bases left between them. The CDR3 has 15 residues. The CDR3 DNA reads as TGTGCCATCAGTGTGGACTTTATCGGCACAGATACGCAGTATTTT. Protein: CAISVDFIGTDTQYF.

This clone was found once. The rearrangement links TRBV7-6 to TRBJ2-2, with TRBD2 identical over 15 bases. The CDR3 totals 20 residues. Germline V lookup: CDR1 SGHVS, CDR2 FNYEAQ. Unmatched junction bases numbered 8, after V lost 3 bases and J lost 0 bases. The CDR3 nucleotides read TGTGCCAGCAGCTTCAGGCCGGGACTAGCGGGGGGAGCGAACACCGGGGAGCTGTTTTTT. This encodes CASSFRPGLAGGANTGELFF.

The chain has TRBV27 and TRBJ1-2; D gene ambiguous. Germline V CDR1 and CDR2: MNHEY, SMNVEV (reference sequence). The germline V and J ends were trimmed by 2 bases and 4 bases, with 14 bases remaining between them. The CDR3 is made up of 15 amino acids. The CDR3 DNA follows: TGTGCCAGCAGTTTAACCCGCCAGGCGACCTATGGCTACACCTTC. This gives the protein CASSLTRQATYGYTF.

The rearrangement joins TRBV2 to TRBJ1-2; D not certain. Trimming removed 8 bases from V and 5 bases from J, with 9 bases in between. This CDR3 has 11 residues. Germline CDR1 and CDR2: SNHLY and FYNNEI. CDR3 loop: CASGHDYGYTF. CDR3 nucleotide sequence: TGTGCCAGCGGCCATGATTATGGCTACACCTTC.

In its sample, this clone was seen many times. CDR3 protein: CASSRTGSNQPQHF. The CDR3 DNA is TGTGCCAGCAGCCGGACAGGGAGCAATCAGCCCCAGCATTTT. The V gene is TRBV5-5, the J gene TRBJ1-5; 8 bases are shared with TRBD1. Germline V gene lookup returns CDR1 SGHKS and CDR2 YYEKEE (reference sequence). The J segment lost 1 base and the V segment lost 4 bases, leaving 1 base of the junction unmatched. The CDR3 extends over 14 amino acids.

This chain links TRBV6-5 with TRBJ1-2, with no clear D. V was cut by 1 base and J by 6 bases, with 12 bases left in between. CDR1 is MNHEY, CDR2 SVGAGI, per germline. This CDR3 contains 14 residues. CDR3 nucleotide sequence: TGTGCCAGCAGTTACTTCGGGGTTTTCGATGGCTACACCTTC. This translates into CASSYFGVFDGYTF.

The rearrangement uses TRBV7-6 and TRBJ2-1, with 10 positions matching TRBD2. Germline CDR1 is SGHVS and CDR2 is FNYEAQ. The CDR3 runs 16 residues. The V gene end was trimmed by 0 bases and the J gene end by 8 bases; junction bases not matched to a gene: 7. The CDR3, as DNA: TGTGCCAGCAGCTTAGCGTTGCTAGCGGGAGTTTATGAGCAGTTCTTC. Translating it yields CASSLALLAGVYEQFF.

The chain is built from TRBV6-1 and TRBJ1-2; no clear D. The CDR3 contains 13 residues. CDR1 is MNHNS and CDR2 is SASEGT in the germline V gene. The germline V and J ends were trimmed by 5 bases and 7 bases, with 14 bases remaining between them. CDR3 residues: CASSQQGLAGYTF. Written as DNA, the CDR3 is TGTGCCAGCAGTCAACAAGGACTAGCTGGCTACACCTTC.

Ten or more counts support this clone. The chain recombines TRBV6-5 with TRBJ1-2, with 8 bases lining up with TRBD1. The trim removed 2 bases at V and 7 bases at J, leaving 3 bases unmatched. This CDR3 is built from 13 residues. Germline CDR1 is MNHEY and CDR2 is SVGAGI. The CDR3 sequence is CASSYADRAGYTF. The CDR3 DNA sequence: TGTGCCAGCAGTTACGCGGACAGGGCTGGCTACACCTTC.

This clone was detected a few times. The same CDR3 arises from other DNA sequences in this sample as well. This sequence joins TRBV5-1 and TRBJ1-1, with unresolved D. Germline V gives CDR1 SGHRS, CDR2 YFSETQ. The CDR3 totals 14 residues. Deletions cut 0 bases from V and 1 base from J, with 7 bases between. The CDR3 region is CASSLASRNTEAFF. Here the CDR3 DNA reads TGCGCCAGCAGCTTGGCCTCCAGGAACACTGAAGCTTTCTTT.

The genes are TRBV9 and TRBJ2-2, with D possibly being TRBD1 (5 bases). This CDR3 is built from 13 residues. Trimming cost V 3 bases and J 5 bases, with 8 bases left between them. Germline V CDR1 and CDR2: SGDLS, YYNGEE. The CDR3 sequence: CASSGRGTGELFF. In DNA form, the CDR3 reads TGTGCCAGCAGCGGAAGGGGAACCGGGGAGCTGTTTTTT.